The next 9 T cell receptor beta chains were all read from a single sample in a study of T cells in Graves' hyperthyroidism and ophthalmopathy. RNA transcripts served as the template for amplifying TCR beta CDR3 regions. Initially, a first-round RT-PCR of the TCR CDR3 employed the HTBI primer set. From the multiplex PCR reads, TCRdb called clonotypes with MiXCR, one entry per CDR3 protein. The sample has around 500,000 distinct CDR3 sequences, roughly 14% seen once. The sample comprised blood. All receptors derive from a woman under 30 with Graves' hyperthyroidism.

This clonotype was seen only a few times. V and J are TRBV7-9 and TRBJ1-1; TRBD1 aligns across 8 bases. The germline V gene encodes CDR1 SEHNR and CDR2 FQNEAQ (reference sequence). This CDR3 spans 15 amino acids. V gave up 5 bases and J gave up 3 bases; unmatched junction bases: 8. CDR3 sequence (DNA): TGTGCCAGCAGCCCCGGGACAGGCTCATACACTGAAGCTTTCTTT. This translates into CASSPGTGSYTEAFF.

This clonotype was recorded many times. In DNA form, the CDR3 reads TGTGCCAGTAGTATCGGCCCCGCGGGAAGGGAGACCCAGTACTTC. As protein: CASSIGPAGRETQYF. The chain joins TRBV19 to TRBJ2-5; D possibly corresponds to TRBD2 (6 bases). The germline gives CDR1 LNHDA, CDR2 SQIVND (reference sequence). This CDR3 spans 15 amino acids. The germline V and J ends were trimmed by 3 bases and 5 bases, with 16 bases remaining between them.

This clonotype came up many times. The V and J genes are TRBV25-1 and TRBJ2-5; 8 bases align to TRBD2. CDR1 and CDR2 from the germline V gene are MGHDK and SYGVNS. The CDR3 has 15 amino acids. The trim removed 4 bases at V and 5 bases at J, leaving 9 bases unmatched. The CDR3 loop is CASSAVAGIGETQYF. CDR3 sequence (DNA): TGTGCCAGCAGTGCAGTAGCGGGAATAGGGGAGACCCAGTACTTC.

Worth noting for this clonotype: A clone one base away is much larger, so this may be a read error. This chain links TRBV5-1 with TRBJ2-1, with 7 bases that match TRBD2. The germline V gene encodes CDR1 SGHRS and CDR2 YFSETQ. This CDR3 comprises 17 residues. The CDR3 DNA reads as TGCGCCAGCAGCTTGGCGGGAGGAGGAAAGCCCTACAATGAGCGGTTCTTC. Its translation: CASSLAGGGKPYNERFF. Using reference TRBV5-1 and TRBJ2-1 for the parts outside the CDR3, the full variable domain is KAGVTQTPRYLIKTRGQQVTLSCSPISGHRSVSWYQQTPGQGLQFLFEYFSETQRNKGNFPGRFSGRQFSNSRSEMNVSTLELGDSALYLCASSLAGGGKPYNERFFGPGTRLTVL.

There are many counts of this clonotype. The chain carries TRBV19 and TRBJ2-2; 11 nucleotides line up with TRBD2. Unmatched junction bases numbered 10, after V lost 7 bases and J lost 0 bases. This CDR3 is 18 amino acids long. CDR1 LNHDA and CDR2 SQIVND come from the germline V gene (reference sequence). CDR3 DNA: TGTGCCAGTAATTCGCCGGGACTAGCGGACGCGAACACCGGGGAGCTGTTTTTT. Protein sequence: CASNSPGLADANTGELFF.

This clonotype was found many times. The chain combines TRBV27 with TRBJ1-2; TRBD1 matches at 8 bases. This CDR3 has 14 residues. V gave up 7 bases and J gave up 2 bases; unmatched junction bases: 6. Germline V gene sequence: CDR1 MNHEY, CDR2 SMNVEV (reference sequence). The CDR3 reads CASTARTGNYGYTF. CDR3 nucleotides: TGTGCCAGCACCGCCCGGACAGGGAACTATGGCTACACCTTC.

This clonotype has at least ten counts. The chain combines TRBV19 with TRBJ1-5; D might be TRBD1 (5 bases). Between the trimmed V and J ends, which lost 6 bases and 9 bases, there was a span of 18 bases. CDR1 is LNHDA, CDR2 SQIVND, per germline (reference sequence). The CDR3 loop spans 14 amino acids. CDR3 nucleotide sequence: TGTGCCAGTAGCCCCGGAGGGGAGATTGTGCCCCAGCATTTT. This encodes CASSPGGEIVPQHF.

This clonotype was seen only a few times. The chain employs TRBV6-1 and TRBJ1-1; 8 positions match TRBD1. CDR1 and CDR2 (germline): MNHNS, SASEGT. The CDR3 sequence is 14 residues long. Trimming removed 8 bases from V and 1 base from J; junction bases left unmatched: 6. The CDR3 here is CASFRGPGNTEAFF. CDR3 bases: TGTGCCAGCTTCAGGGGGCCAGGGAACACTGAAGCTTTCTTT.

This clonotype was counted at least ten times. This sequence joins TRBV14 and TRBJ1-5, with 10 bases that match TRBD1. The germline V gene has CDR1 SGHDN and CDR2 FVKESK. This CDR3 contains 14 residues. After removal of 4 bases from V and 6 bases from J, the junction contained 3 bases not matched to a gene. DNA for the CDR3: TGTGCCAGCAGCCCGGACAGGGGGGGTCAGCCCCAGCATTTT. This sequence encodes CASSPDRGGQPQHF.